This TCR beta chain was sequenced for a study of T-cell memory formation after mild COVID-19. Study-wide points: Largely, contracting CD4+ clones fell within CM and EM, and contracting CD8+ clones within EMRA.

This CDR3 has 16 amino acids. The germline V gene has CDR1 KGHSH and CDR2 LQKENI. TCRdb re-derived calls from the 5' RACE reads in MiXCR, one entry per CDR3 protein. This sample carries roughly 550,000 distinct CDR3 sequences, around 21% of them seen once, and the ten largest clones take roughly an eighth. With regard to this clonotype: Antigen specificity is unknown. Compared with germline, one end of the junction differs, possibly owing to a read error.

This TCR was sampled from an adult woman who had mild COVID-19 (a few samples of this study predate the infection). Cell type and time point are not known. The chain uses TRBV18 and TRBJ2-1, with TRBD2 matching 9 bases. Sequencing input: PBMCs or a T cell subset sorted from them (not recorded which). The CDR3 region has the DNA TGTGCCAGCCCACCACGTTTAGCGGGAGTTGACAATGAGCAGTTCTTC. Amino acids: CASPPRLAGVDNEQFF.